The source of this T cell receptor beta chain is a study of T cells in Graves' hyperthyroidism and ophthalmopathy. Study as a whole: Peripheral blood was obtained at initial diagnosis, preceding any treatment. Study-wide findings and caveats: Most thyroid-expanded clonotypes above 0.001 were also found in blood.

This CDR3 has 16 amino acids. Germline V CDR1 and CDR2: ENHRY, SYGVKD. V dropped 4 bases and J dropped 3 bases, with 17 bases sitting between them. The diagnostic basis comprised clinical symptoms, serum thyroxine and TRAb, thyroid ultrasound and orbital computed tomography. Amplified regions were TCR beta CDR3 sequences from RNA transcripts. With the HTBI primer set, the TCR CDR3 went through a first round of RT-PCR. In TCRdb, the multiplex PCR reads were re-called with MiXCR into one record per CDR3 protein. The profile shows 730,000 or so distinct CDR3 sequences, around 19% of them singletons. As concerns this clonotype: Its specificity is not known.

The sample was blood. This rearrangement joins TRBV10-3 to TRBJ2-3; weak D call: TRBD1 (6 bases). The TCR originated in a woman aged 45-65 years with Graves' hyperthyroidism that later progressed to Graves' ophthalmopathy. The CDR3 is CAISALTGTRTDTQYF. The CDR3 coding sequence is TGTGCCATCAGTGCCCTGACCGGGACAAGGACAGATACGCAGTATTTT.